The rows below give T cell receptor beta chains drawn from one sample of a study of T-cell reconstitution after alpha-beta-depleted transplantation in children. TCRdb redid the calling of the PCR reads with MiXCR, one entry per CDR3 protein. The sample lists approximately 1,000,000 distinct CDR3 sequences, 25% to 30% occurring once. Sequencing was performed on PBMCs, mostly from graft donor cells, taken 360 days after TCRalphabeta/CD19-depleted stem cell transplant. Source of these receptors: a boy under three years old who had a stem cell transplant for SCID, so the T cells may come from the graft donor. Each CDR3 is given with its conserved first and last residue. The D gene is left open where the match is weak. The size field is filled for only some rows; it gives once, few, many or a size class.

CDR3 protein: CASGPGQGHEQYF
CDR3 DNA: TGCGCCAGCGGACCGGGACAGGGGCACGAGCAGTACTTC
clone size: -
J gene: TRBJ2-7
V gene: TRBV5-1
D gene: TRBD1

CDR3 protein: CASTEPGYNEQFF
CDR3 DNA: TGTGCCAGCACCGAACCGGGCTACAATGAGCAGTTCTTC
clone size: -
J gene: TRBJ2-1
V gene: TRBV12-3/TRBV12-4
D gene: -

CDR3 protein: CASQAGWSQETQYF
CDR3 DNA: TGTGCCAGCCAGGCCGGGTGGTCACAAGAGACCCAGTACTTC
clone size: -
J gene: TRBJ2-5
V gene: TRBV18
D gene: -

CDR3 protein: CSAVRTGGSEAFF
CDR3 DNA: TGCAGTGCTGTAAGAACAGGGGGCTCCGAAGCTTTCTTT
clone size: -
J gene: TRBJ1-1
V gene: TRBV20-1
D gene: TRBD1

CDR3 protein: CASKTGGLNTGELFF
CDR3 DNA: TGTGCCAGCAAGACAGGGGGGTTGAACACCGGGGAGCTGTTTTTT
clone size: few
J gene: TRBJ2-2
V gene: TRBV28
D gene: TRBD1

CDR3 protein: CASSQAPGGRGEQYF
CDR3 DNA: TGTGCCAGCAGCCAAGCCCCAGGGGGACGCGGCGAGCAGTACTTC
clone size: -
J gene: TRBJ2-7
V gene: TRBV4-2
D gene: TRBD1

CDR3 protein: CASGGVTTDTQYF
CDR3 DNA: TGTGCCAGCGGGGGGGTTACCACAGATACGCAGTATTTT
clone size: few
J gene: TRBJ2-3
V gene: TRBV2
D gene: TRBD2

CDR3 protein: CASSLLRKNTEAFF
CDR3 DNA: TGTGCCAGCAGTTTACTCAGGAAGAACACTGAAGCTTTCTTT
clone size: few
J gene: TRBJ1-1
V gene: TRBV28
D gene: -

CDR3 protein: CASSENSKGETQYF
CDR3 DNA: TGTGCCAGCAGTGAAAATAGTAAGGGGGAGACCCAGTACTTC
clone size: -
J gene: TRBJ2-5
V gene: TRBV25-1
D gene: -

CDR3 protein: CASSGTIAETQYF
CDR3 DNA: TGTGCCAGCAGCGGGACTATAGCAGAGACCCAGTACTTC
clone size: few
J gene: TRBJ2-5
V gene: TRBV12-3/TRBV12-4
D gene: TRBD2

CDR3 protein: CAISEDLLSYNEQFF
CDR3 DNA: TGTGCCATCAGCGAGGACCTCCTCTCCTACAATGAGCAGTTCTTC
clone size: few
J gene: TRBJ2-1
V gene: TRBV10-3
D gene: -

CDR3 protein: CSVEVVPYQETQYF
CDR3 DNA: TGCAGCGTTGAAGTCGTCCCTTACCAAGAGACCCAGTACTTC
clone size: -
J gene: TRBJ2-5
V gene: TRBV29-1
D gene: -

CDR3 protein: CASSFPPAGNEQFF
CDR3 DNA: TGTGCCAGCAGTTTTCCGCCAGCGGGGAATGAGCAGTTCTTC
clone size: few
J gene: TRBJ2-1
V gene: TRBV12-3/TRBV12-4
D gene: TRBD2

CDR3 protein: CASSPAGHNYGYTF
CDR3 DNA: TGTGCCAGCAGTCCTGCGGGTCATAACTATGGCTACACCTTC
clone size: -
J gene: TRBJ1-2
V gene: TRBV28
D gene: -

CDR3 protein: CASSLDSGEKLFF
CDR3 DNA: TGTGCCAGCAGCTTAGATTCGGGTGAAAAACTGTTTTTT
clone size: -
J gene: TRBJ1-4
V gene: TRBV7-6
D gene: -

CDR3 protein: CASSSLGTGHYEQYF
CDR3 DNA: TGTGCCAGCAGTTCCCTTGGGACAGGGCACTACGAGCAGTACTTC
clone size: -
J gene: TRBJ2-7
V gene: TRBV27
D gene: TRBD1

CDR3 protein: CASSRPPFRGANVLTF
CDR3 DNA: TGCGCCAGCAGCCGTCCCCCCTTTAGAGGGGCCAACGTCCTGACTTTC
clone size: -
J gene: TRBJ2-6
V gene: TRBV4-1
D gene: -

CDR3 protein: CASSGGRLIETQYF
CDR3 DNA: TGCGCCAGCAGCGGGGGGAGACTTATTGAGACCCAGTACTTC
clone size: -
J gene: TRBJ2-5
V gene: TRBV5-1
D gene: -

CDR3 protein: CASSLIAGTPETQYF
CDR3 DNA: TGTGCCAGCAGTCTCATAGCGGGGACTCCAGAGACCCAGTACTTC
clone size: -
J gene: TRBJ2-5
V gene: TRBV6-1
D gene: TRBD2

CDR3 protein: CSAAQGSGEKLFF
CDR3 DNA: TGCAGTGCCGCGCAGGGGTCAGGCGAAAAACTGTTTTTT
clone size: many
J gene: TRBJ1-4
V gene: TRBV20-1
D gene: -

CDR3 protein: CASSLVAYQETQYF
CDR3 DNA: TGTGCCAGCAGCTTAGTAGCCTACCAAGAGACCCAGTACTTC
clone size: -
J gene: TRBJ2-5
V gene: TRBV13
D gene: -

CDR3 protein: CASSQAGTGDETQYF
CDR3 DNA: TGTGCCAGCAGCCAAGCCGGGACAGGGGACGAGACCCAGTACTTC
clone size: few
J gene: TRBJ2-5
V gene: TRBV3-1
D gene: TRBD1

CDR3 protein: CASSILAVGGQFF
CDR3 DNA: TGTGCCAGCAGTATCTTAGCGGTGGGGGGCCAGTTCTTC
clone size: few
J gene: TRBJ2-1
V gene: TRBV12-3/TRBV12-4
D gene: -

CDR3 protein: CSVELVHSGANVLTF
CDR3 DNA: TGCAGCGTTGAACTGGTACACTCTGGGGCCAACGTCCTGACTTTC
clone size: few
J gene: TRBJ2-6
V gene: TRBV29-1
D gene: -

CDR3 protein: CASSLRHGETQYF
CDR3 DNA: TGTGCCAGCAGTTTACGACACGGGGAGACCCAGTACTTC
clone size: -
J gene: TRBJ2-5
V gene: TRBV12-3/TRBV12-4
D gene: -

CDR3 protein: CASSILGMGLTEAFF
CDR3 DNA: TGTGCCAGCAGTATCCTAGGTATGGGTTTAACTGAAGCTTTCTTT
clone size: few
J gene: TRBJ1-1
V gene: TRBV5-5
D gene: -

CDR3 protein: CASSPGLTGAQEKLFF
CDR3 DNA: TGTGCCAGCTCACCAGGTTTAACGGGGGCTCAAGAAAAACTGTTTTTT
clone size: -
J gene: TRBJ1-4
V gene: TRBV18
D gene: -

CDR3 protein: CASSLVGTGVYPGANVLTF
CDR3 DNA: TGTGCCAGCAGCTTAGTAGGGACAGGAGTTTATCCTGGGGCCAACGTCCTGACTTTC
clone size: -
J gene: TRBJ2-6
V gene: TRBV7-6
D gene: TRBD1

CDR3 protein: CASSPRRALNTEAFF
CDR3 DNA: TGCGCCAGCAGCCCCCGCCGGGCCCTGAACACTGAAGCTTTCTTT
clone size: -
J gene: TRBJ1-1
V gene: TRBV4-3
D gene: -

CDR3 protein: CSGRGNTEAFF
CDR3 DNA: TGCAGCGGCCGAGGGAACACTGAAGCTTTCTTT
clone size: -
J gene: TRBJ1-1
V gene: TRBV29-1
D gene: -

CDR3 protein: CATSSPGPRGREDTQYF
CDR3 DNA: TGTGCCACCAGCTCCCCTGGGCCCAGGGGCAGGGAAGATACGCAGTATTTT
clone size: -
J gene: TRBJ2-3
V gene: TRBV15
D gene: -

CDR3 protein: CSAVTSGGPPPYEQYF
CDR3 DNA: TGCAGTGCTGTGACTAGCGGGGGGCCCCCTCCTTACGAGCAGTACTTC
clone size: -
J gene: TRBJ2-7
V gene: TRBV20-1
D gene: TRBD2

CDR3 protein: CSARGDSPISNQPQHF
CDR3 DNA: TGCAGTGCTAGGGGGGACAGCCCGATTAGCAATCAGCCCCAGCATTTT
clone size: -
J gene: TRBJ1-5
V gene: TRBV20-1
D gene: TRBD1

CDR3 protein: CALIQGARVQTGELFF
CDR3 DNA: TGTGCCTTGATCCAGGGGGCGCGGGTTCAGACCGGGGAGCTGTTTTTT
clone size: -
J gene: TRBJ2-2
V gene: TRBV30
D gene: TRBD1

CDR3 protein: CASSPHPDVEQFF
CDR3 DNA: TGTGCCAGCTCTCCCCATCCCGACGTGGAGCAGTTCTTC
clone size: -
J gene: TRBJ2-1
V gene: TRBV18
D gene: -

CDR3 protein: CSVDDRHLTDTQYF
CDR3 DNA: TGCAGCGTCGACGACAGGCACCTCACAGATACGCAGTATTTT
clone size: many
J gene: TRBJ2-3
V gene: TRBV20-1
D gene: -

CDR3 protein: CASSPQALGVNEQFF
CDR3 DNA: TGTGCCAGCTCACCACAGGCTTTAGGGGTCAATGAGCAGTTCTTC
clone size: -
J gene: TRBJ2-1
V gene: TRBV18
D gene: -

CDR3 protein: CASSQVTLAGFPDTQYF
CDR3 DNA: TGCGCCAGCAGCCAAGTCACACTAGCGGGGTTTCCAGATACGCAGTATTTT
clone size: -
J gene: TRBJ2-3
V gene: TRBV4-3
D gene: TRBD2

CDR3 protein: CASRRQENTEAFF
CDR3 DNA: TGTGCCAGCAGGAGGCAGGAAAACACTGAAGCTTTCTTT
clone size: few
J gene: TRBJ1-1
V gene: TRBV4-2
D gene: -

CDR3 protein: CSGQGPNTEAFF
CDR3 DNA: TGCAGTGGACAGGGGCCTAACACTGAAGCTTTCTTT
clone size: few
J gene: TRBJ1-1
V gene: TRBV20-1
D gene: TRBD1

CDR3 protein: CASSFEGQARFGETQYF
CDR3 DNA: TGTGCCAGCAGCTTTGAGGGGCAAGCGCGATTCGGAGAGACCCAGTACTTC
clone size: few
J gene: TRBJ2-5
V gene: TRBV11-2
D gene: -

CDR3 protein: CASKGAGSTDTQYF
CDR3 DNA: TGTGCCAGCAAGGGCGCAGGCAGCACAGATACGCAGTATTTT
clone size: -
J gene: TRBJ2-3
V gene: TRBV12-3/TRBV12-4
D gene: -

CDR3 protein: CATSRVAGGPAYEQYF
CDR3 DNA: TGTGCCACCAGCAGGGTAGCGGGGGGCCCAGCCTACGAGCAGTACTTC
clone size: few
J gene: TRBJ2-7
V gene: TRBV15
D gene: TRBD2

CDR3 protein: CATSDLDRGLTDTQYF
CDR3 DNA: TGTGCCACCAGTGATTTGGACAGGGGTCTCACAGATACGCAGTATTTT
clone size: -
J gene: TRBJ2-3
V gene: TRBV24-1
D gene: TRBD1

CDR3 protein: CASSLATGFEAFF
CDR3 DNA: TGTGCCAGCAGCCTAGCCACGGGCTTCGAAGCTTTCTTT
clone size: -
J gene: TRBJ1-1
V gene: TRBV9
D gene: -

CDR3 protein: CASSRRGPPYNEQFF
CDR3 DNA: TGTGCCAGCAGTCGTAGAGGTCCCCCATACAATGAGCAGTTCTTC
clone size: -
J gene: TRBJ2-1
V gene: TRBV12-3/TRBV12-4
D gene: -

CDR3 protein: CASSNPGQANYGYTF
CDR3 DNA: TGCGCCAGCAGCAACCCGGGACAGGCTAACTATGGCTACACCTTC
clone size: -
J gene: TRBJ1-2
V gene: TRBV4-1
D gene: TRBD1

CDR3 protein: CASNGFIKRTQYF
CDR3 DNA: TGTGCCAGCAATGGATTTATCAAGAGAACCCAGTACTTC
clone size: -
J gene: TRBJ2-5
V gene: TRBV6-2/TRBV6-3
D gene: -

CDR3 protein: CSARYRKDTQYF
CDR3 DNA: TGCAGTGCTAGATATAGGAAAGATACGCAGTATTTT
clone size: -
J gene: TRBJ2-3
V gene: TRBV20-1
D gene: -

CDR3 protein: CASSPYLTPVKGETQYF
CDR3 DNA: TGTGCCAGCAGTCCGTATTTGACCCCAGTGAAGGGGGAGACCCAGTACTTC
clone size: -
J gene: TRBJ2-5
V gene: TRBV12-3/TRBV12-4
D gene: -

CDR3 protein: CASSPRIGQSLSPLHF
CDR3 DNA: TGTGCCAGCAGTCCCCGTATAGGACAGAGCCTCTCACCCCTCCACTTT
clone size: -
J gene: TRBJ1-6
V gene: TRBV12-3/TRBV12-4
D gene: -

CDR3 protein: CASSIAQRSGANVLTF
CDR3 DNA: TGTGCCAGCAGCATAGCCCAACGCTCTGGGGCCAACGTCCTGACTTTC
clone size: few
J gene: TRBJ2-6
V gene: TRBV7-2
D gene: -

CDR3 protein: CASSGYLHYNEQFF
CDR3 DNA: TGCGCCAGCAGCGGATATCTCCACTACAATGAGCAGTTCTTC
clone size: -
J gene: TRBJ2-1
V gene: TRBV5-1
D gene: -

CDR3 protein: CSARDRVQNTEAFF
CDR3 DNA: TGCAGTGCTAGAGATCGGGTGCAGAACACTGAAGCTTTCTTT
clone size: -
J gene: TRBJ1-1
V gene: TRBV20-1
D gene: -

CDR3 protein: CASSFQETRTDTQYF
CDR3 DNA: TGTGCCAGCAGTTTTCAGGAGACCCGCACAGATACGCAGTATTTT
clone size: few
J gene: TRBJ2-3
V gene: TRBV12-3/TRBV12-4
D gene: -

CDR3 protein: CSARRRSGPDTQYF
CDR3 DNA: TGCAGTGCTAGACGAAGGTCGGGTCCAGATACGCAGTATTTT
clone size: -
J gene: TRBJ2-3
V gene: TRBV20-1
D gene: -

CDR3 protein: CASRRDTLANEQFF
CDR3 DNA: TGTGCCAGCAGGAGGGACACCCTGGCCAATGAGCAGTTCTTC
clone size: few
J gene: TRBJ2-1
V gene: TRBV7-9
D gene: -

CDR3 protein: CASSQGSGINYGYTF
CDR3 DNA: TGCGCCAGCAGCCAAGGAAGTGGGATCAACTATGGCTACACCTTC
clone size: few
J gene: TRBJ1-2
V gene: TRBV4-1
D gene: -

CDR3 protein: CSASFTLEGEQYF
CDR3 DNA: TGCAGTGCTAGCTTCACATTGGAAGGCGAGCAGTACTTC
clone size: -
J gene: TRBJ2-7
V gene: TRBV20-1
D gene: -

CDR3 protein: CASSLVGTQDNEQFF
CDR3 DNA: TGCGCCAGCAGCTTGGTCGGGACCCAAGACAATGAGCAGTTCTTC
clone size: -
J gene: TRBJ2-1
V gene: TRBV5-1
D gene: -